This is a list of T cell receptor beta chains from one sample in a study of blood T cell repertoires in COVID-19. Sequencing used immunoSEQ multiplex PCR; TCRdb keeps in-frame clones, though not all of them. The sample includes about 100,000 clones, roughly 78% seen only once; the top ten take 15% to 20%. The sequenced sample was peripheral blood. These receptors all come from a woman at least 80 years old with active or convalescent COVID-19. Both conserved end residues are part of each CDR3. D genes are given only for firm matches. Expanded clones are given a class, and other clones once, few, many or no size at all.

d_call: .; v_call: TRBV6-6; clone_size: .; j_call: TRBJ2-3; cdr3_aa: CASLRDTDTQYF; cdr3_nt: TGTGCCAGCTTGCGCGACACAGATACGCAGTATTTT
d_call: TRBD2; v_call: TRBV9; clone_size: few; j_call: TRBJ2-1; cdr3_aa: CASSFIAGEHNEQFF; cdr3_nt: TGTGCCAGCAGCTTTATAGCGGGAGAGCACAATGAGCAGTTCTTC
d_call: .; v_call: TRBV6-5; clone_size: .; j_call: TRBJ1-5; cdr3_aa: CASRTGPNQPQHF; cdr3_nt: TGTGCCAGCAGGACAGGACCTAATCAGCCCCAGCATTTT
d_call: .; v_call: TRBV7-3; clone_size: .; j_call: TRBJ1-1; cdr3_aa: CASSLLGVQGNTEAFF; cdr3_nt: TGTGCCAGCAGCTTACTCGGGGTGCAAGGGAACACTGAAGCTTTCTTT
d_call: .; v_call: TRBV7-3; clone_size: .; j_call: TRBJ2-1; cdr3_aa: CASSLGGASSYNEQFF; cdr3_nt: TGTGCCAGCAGCTTAGGGGGCGCTAGCTCCTACAATGAGCAGTTCTTC
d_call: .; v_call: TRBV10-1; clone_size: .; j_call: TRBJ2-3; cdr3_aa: CASSESAKQGSDTQYF; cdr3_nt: TGCGCCAGCAGTGAGTCCGCAAAACAGGGTTCAGATACGCAGTATTTT
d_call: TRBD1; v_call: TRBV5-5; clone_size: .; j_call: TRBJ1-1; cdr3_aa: CASSSIVGTGAVQGNTEAFF; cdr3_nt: TGTGCCAGCAGCTCCATTGTAGGGACAGGGGCCGTACAAGGGAACACTGAAGCTTTCTTT
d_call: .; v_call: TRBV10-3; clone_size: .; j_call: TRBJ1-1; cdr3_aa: CAISPHETTAVLTEAFF; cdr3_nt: TGTGCCATCAGTCCACACGAAACGACAGCCGTGTTGACTGAAGCTTTCTTT
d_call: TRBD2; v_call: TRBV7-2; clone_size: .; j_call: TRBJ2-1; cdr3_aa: CASSGGIAGGFAYNEQFF; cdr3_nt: TGTGCCAGCAGCGGGGGGATAGCGGGAGGGTTCGCGTACAATGAGCAGTTCTTC
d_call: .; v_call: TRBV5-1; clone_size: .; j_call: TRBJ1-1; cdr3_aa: CASSLKGDDTEAFF; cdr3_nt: TGTGCCAGCAGCTTGAAGGGGGACGACACTGAAGCTTTCTTT
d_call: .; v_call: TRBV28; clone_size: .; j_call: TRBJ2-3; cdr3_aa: CASSRTGEDTQYF; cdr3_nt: TGTGCCAGCAGTAGGACCGGGGAGGATACGCAGTATTTT
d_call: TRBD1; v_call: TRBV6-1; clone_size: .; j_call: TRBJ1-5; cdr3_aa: CASSENRGTNQPQHF; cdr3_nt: TGTGCCAGCAGTGAAAACAGGGGGACAAATCAGCCCCAGCATTTT
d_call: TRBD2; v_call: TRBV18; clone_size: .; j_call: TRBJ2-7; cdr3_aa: CASSAKEDSGRAHEQYF; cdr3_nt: TGTGCCAGCTCTGCGAAGGAGGATAGCGGGAGGGCCCATGAGCAGTACTTC
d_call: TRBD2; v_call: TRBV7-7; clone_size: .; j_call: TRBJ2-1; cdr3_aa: CASSPEVAGVHEQFF; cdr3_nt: TGTGCCAGCAGCCCCGAAGTAGCGGGAGTACATGAGCAGTTCTTC
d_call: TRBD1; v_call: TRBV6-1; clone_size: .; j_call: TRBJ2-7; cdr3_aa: CASSDSGGGYYEQYF; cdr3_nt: TGTGCCAGCAGTGACTCAGGGGGCGGGTACTACGAGCAGTACTTC
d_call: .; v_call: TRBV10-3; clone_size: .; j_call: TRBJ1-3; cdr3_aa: CAISESRGSGNTIYF; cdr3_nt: TGTGCCATCAGTGAGTCCAGGGGTTCTGGAAACACCATATATTTT
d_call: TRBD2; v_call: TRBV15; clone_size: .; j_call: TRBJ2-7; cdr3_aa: CATSGLAGYEQYF; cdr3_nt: TGTGCCACCAGTGGACTAGCGGGCTACGAGCAGTACTTC
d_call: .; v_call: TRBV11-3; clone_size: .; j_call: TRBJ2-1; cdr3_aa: CASSANGDEQFF; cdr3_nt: TGTGCCAGCAGCGCCAACGGGGATGAGCAGTTCTTC
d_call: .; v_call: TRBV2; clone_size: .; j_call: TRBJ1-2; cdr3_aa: CASSGGGGYTF; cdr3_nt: TGTGCCAGCAGCGGGGGGGGAGGCTACACCTTC
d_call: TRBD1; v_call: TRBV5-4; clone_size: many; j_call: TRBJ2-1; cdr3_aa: CASSQGQGENEQFF; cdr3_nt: TGTGCCAGCAGCCAGGGACAGGGTGAGAATGAGCAGTTCTTC
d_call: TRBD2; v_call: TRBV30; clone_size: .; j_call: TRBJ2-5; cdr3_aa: CAWSSGLAAEETQYF; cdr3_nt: TGTGCCTGGAGTTCGGGACTAGCTGCCGAAGAGACCCAGTACTTC
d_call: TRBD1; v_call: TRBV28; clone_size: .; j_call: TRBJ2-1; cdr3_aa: CASSLTGGHYEQFF; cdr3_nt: TGTGCCAGCAGTTTAACAGGGGGCCATTATGAGCAGTTCTTC
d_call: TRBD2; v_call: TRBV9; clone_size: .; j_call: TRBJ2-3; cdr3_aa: CASSVVGSGSFTDTQYF; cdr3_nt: TGTGCCAGCAGCGTAGTAGGCAGCGGGAGTTTCACAGATACGCAGTATTTT
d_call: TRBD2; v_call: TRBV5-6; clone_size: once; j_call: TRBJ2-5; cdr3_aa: CASSLALAGGGKTQYF; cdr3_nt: TGTGCCAGCAGCTTGGCTCTAGCGGGAGGAGGAAAGACCCAGTACTTC
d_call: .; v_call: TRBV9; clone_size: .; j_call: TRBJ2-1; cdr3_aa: CASSVGQGYYNEQFF; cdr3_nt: TGTGCCAGCAGCGTAGGGCAGGGGTACTACAATGAGCAGTTCTTC
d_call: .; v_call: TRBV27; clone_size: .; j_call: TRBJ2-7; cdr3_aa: CASRSQRAYEQYF; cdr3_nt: TGTGCCAGCAGGTCCCAGCGGGCCTACGAGCAGTACTTC
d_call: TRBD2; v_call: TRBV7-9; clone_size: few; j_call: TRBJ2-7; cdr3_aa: CASSPRLAGGHGEQYF; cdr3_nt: TGTGCCAGCAGCCCCAGACTAGCGGGAGGGCACGGCGAGCAGTACTTC
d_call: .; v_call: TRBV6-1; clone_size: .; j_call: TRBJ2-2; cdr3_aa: CASSEGGANTGELFF; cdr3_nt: TGTGCCAGCAGTGAAGGGGGGGCGAACACCGGGGAGCTGTTTTTT
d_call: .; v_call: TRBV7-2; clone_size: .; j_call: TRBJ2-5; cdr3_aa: CASSLETLDGGETQYF; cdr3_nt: TGTGCCAGCAGCTTAGAGACACTCGACGGAGGGGAGACCCAGTACTTC
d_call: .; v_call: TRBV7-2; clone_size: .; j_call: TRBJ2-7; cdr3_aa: CASSPQPPRGQEGYEQYF; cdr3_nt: TGTGCCAGCAGCCCCCAACCCCCCCGCGGACAGGAGGGGTACGAGCAGTACTTC
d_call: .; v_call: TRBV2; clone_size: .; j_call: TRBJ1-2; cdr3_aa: CASSDSGHGNYGYTF; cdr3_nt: TGTGCCAGCAGTGATAGTGGACATGGTAACTATGGCTACACCTTC
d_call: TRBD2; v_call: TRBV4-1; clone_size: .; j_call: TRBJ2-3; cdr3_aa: CASSQESTGLAGTGPGTDTQYF; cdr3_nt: TGCGCCAGCAGCCAAGAGAGCACGGGACTAGCGGGAACCGGCCCGGGCACAGATACGCAGTATTTT
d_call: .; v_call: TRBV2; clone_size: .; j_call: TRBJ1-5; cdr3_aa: CASSEREIDQPQHF; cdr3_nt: TGTGCCAGCAGTGAACGCGAGATAGATCAGCCCCAGCATTTT
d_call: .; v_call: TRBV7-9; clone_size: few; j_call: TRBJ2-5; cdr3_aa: CASSSSGDPLWTQYF; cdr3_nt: TGTGCCAGCAGCTCTTCAGGGGACCCACTATGGACCCAGTACTTC
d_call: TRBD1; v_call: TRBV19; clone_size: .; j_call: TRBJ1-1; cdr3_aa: CASRRQGASNTEAFF; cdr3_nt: TGTGCCAGTAGAAGACAGGGGGCTTCGAACACTGAAGCTTTCTTT
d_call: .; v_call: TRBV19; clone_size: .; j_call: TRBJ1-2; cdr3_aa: CASNPTGIGYGYTF; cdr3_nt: TGTGCCAGTAACCCGACAGGAATAGGCTATGGCTACACCTTC
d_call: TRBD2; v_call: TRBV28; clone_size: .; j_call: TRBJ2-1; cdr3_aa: CASSLGGTRLDEQFF; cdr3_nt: TGTGCCAGCAGTTTAGGGGGGACTAGGCTCGATGAGCAGTTCTTC
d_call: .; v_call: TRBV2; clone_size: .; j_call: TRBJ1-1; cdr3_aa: CASSEFTTEAFF; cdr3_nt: TGTGCCAGCAGCGAATTCACAACTGAAGCTTTCTTT